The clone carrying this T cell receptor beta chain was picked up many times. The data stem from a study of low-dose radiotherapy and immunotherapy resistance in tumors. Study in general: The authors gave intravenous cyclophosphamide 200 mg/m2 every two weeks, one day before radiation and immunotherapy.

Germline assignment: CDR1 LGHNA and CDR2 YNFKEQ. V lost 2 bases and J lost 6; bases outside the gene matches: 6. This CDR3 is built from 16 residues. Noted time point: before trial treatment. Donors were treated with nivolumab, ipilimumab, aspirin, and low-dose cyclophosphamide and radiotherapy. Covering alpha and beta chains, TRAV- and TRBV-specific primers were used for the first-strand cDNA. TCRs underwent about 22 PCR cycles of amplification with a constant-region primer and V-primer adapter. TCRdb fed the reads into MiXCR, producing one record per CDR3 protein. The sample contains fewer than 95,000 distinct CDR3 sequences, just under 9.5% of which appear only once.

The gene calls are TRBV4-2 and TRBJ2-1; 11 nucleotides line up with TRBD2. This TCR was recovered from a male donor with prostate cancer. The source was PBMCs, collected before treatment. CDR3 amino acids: CASSQSGTSGFNEQFF. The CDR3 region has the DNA TGTGCCAGCAGCCAATCCGGGACTAGCGGCTTCAATGAGCAGTTCTTC.